These 27 T cell receptor beta chains share one sample of origin, sequenced in a study of control samples from healthy donors and cancer patients. The assay was immunoSEQ multiplex PCR, and TCRdb's table has in-frame clones only and misses some. Of 30,000 or so clones listed, 87% are singletons. Sequencing was performed on formalin-fixed, paraffin-embedded tissue. The receptors originated from a female donor with melanoma.

The chain joins TRBV29-1 to TRBJ1-1; 8 bases agree with TRBD1. The J segment lost 5 bases and the V segment lost 3 bases, leaving 5 bases of the junction unmatched. CDR1 is SQVTM and CDR2 is ANQGSEA in the germline V gene. This CDR3 region has 13 residues. CDR3 DNA: TGCAGCGTTGATCAGGGGGCCCTGACTGAAGCTTTCTTT. It encodes CSVDQGALTEAFF.

Notes on this clone: A much larger clone lies a single base off, so this may be a read error. The sample holds other DNA sequences that translate to the same CDR3. The chain couples TRBV5-4 to TRBJ2-7; D is possibly TRBD2 (6 bases). The germline CDR1 and CDR2 sequences are SGHNT and YYREEE (reference sequence). The CDR3 has 14 residues. This chain's CDR3 is CASSWSGVAHEQYF. The DNA of the CDR3 is TGTGCCAGCAGTTGGTCGGGAGTCGCCCACGAGCAGTATTTC.

The rearrangement links TRBV4-1 to TRBJ2-3, with unresolved D. V dropped 1 base and J dropped 1 base, with 12 bases sitting between them. The CDR3 has 16 amino acids. Germline loops: CDR1 MGHRA, CDR2 YSYEKL. The DNA for the CDR3 is TGCGCCAGCAGCCAAGCCCAGGCCGGAGGCACAGATACGCAGTATTTT. The encoded protein is CASSQAQAGGTDTQYF.

The chain uses TRBV10-3 and TRBJ2-7; 7 bases align to TRBD1. J gave up 6 bases and V 11 bases, and 13 bases lay outside the gene matches. The germline CDR1 and CDR2 sequences are ENHRY and SYGVKD. The CDR3 is made up of 13 amino acids. The CDR3 loop is CAAWRGGGSEQYF. CDR3 nucleotide sequence: TGTGCCGCCTGGCGAGGGGGCGGGTCCGAGCAGTACTTC.

The chain joins TRBV4-2 to TRBJ2-7; D gene uncertain. V dropped 0 bases and J dropped 6 bases, with 9 bases sitting between them. This CDR3 has 13 amino acids. The germline V gene encodes CDR1 LGHNA and CDR2 YNFKEQ. The CDR3 DNA is TGTGCCAGCAGCCAAGATATTGGCAGCGAGCAGTACTTC. It yields the protein CASSQDIGSEQYF.

This clone was counted a few times. This CDR3 is CASSPRETGRGTEAFF. CDR3 DNA: TGTGCCAGCTCACCACGGGAAACAGGGAGAGGCACTGAAGCTTTCTTT. V is TRBV18 and J is TRBJ1-1, with a weak D call TRBD1 (6 bases). With 1 base removed from V and 4 bases from J, the gap between germline ends came to 16 bases. Germline V gene sequence: CDR1 KGHSH, CDR2 LQKENI. The CDR3 covers 16 residues.

V usage is TRBV7-9 and J usage is TRBJ1-1; TRBD1 aligns across 8 bases. Germline CDR1 SEHNR, CDR2 FQNEAQ (reference sequence). V lost 5 bases to trimming and J lost 6 bases; unmatched junction nucleotides: 8. This CDR3 region has 14 residues. CDR3 nucleotide sequence: TGTGCCAGCAGCCCTGAAGCGACAGGGGCTGAAGCTTTCTTT. It encodes CASSPEATGAEAFF.

V is TRBV6-5 and J is TRBJ2-2, with D tentatively TRBD2 (5 bases). The CDR3 has 16 amino acids. Looked up from germline, CDR1 is MNHEY and CDR2 is SVGAGI. The germline V and J ends were trimmed by 4 bases and 0 bases, with 12 bases remaining between them. CDR3 DNA sequence: TGTGCCAGCAGTTCCCTCGGGCGGGCGAACACCGGGGAGCTGTTTTTT. Its translation: CASSSLGRANTGELFF.

In its sample, this clone was seen once. The CDR3 sequence is CASSRDLNQPQHF. The CDR3 nucleotides are TGTGCCAGCAGTCGGGACCTCAATCAGCCCCAGCATTTT. The chain recombines TRBV6-5 with TRBJ1-5; a weak D match, TRBD1 (5 bases). The germline V and J ends were trimmed by 5 bases and 3 bases, with 8 bases remaining between them. The length of the CDR3 is 13 residues. Germline values: CDR1 MNHEY, CDR2 SVGAGI.

On this clone: The sample holds other DNA sequences that translate to the same CDR3. This chain uses TRBV15 with TRBJ2-3, with D maybe TRBD1 (8 bases). This CDR3 is 14 amino acids long. Looked up from germline, CDR1 is LNHNV and CDR2 is YYDKDF (reference sequence). The germline V and J ends were trimmed by 2 bases and 14 bases, with 20 bases remaining between them. CDR3 residues: CATSRKEQGEGRYF. CDR3 nucleotides: TGTGCCACCAGCAGAAAAGAACAGGGGGAGGGTCGGTATTTT.

CDR3 sequence: CSARALETQYF. The DNA for the CDR3 is TGCAGTGCTAGAGCTCTGGAGACCCAGTACTTC. The chain employs TRBV20-1 and TRBJ2-5, with D uncertain. Trimming removed 1 base from V and 5 bases from J, with 5 bases in between. Per the germline V gene, CDR1 is DFQATT and CDR2 is SNEGSKA (reference sequence). The CDR3 has 11 residues.

This chain joins TRBV19 and TRBJ2-7, with D uncertain. The CDR3 loop spans 12 amino acids. The germline V and J ends were trimmed by 6 bases and 0 bases, with 6 bases remaining between them. Germline V gives CDR1 LNHDA, CDR2 SQIVND (reference sequence). CDR3 coding DNA: TGTGCCAGTAGCGGATACTCCTACGAGCAGTACTTC. It encodes CASSGYSYEQYF.

This chain joins TRBV7-8 and TRBJ1-2, with 7 nucleotides matching TRBD1. Germline lookup yields CDR1 SGHVS and CDR2 FQNEAQ. Trimming at V came to 1 base and at J to 4 bases, leaving 3 bases not matched to a gene. This CDR3 is built from 14 residues. The CDR3 loop reads CASSLEGQTYGYTF. The CDR3 DNA is TGTGCCAGCAGCTTAGAGGGACAGACCTATGGCTACACCTTC.

The chain has TRBV2 and TRBJ1-2; TRBD1 matches at 7 bases. Germline V gene sequence: CDR1 SNHLY, CDR2 FYNNEI. CDR3 length: 11 amino acids. The V and J ends lost 8 bases and 5 bases, in that order; junction bases with no gene match: 2. Written as DNA, the CDR3 is TGTGCCAGCGGGGACAGTTATGGCTACACCTTC. The encoded protein is CASGDSYGYTF.

The chain has TRBV6-6 and TRBJ1-2; 9 bases agree with TRBD1. The CDR3 contains 14 residues. The V gene's germline CDR1 is MNHNY and CDR2 SVGAGI (reference sequence). Unmatched junction bases numbered 0, after V lost 2 bases and J lost 2 bases. The CDR3 bases are TGTGCCAGCAGTTACGGGACAGGGAACTATGGCTACACCTTC. This gives the protein CASSYGTGNYGYTF.

The chain uses TRBV6-5 and TRBJ2-3; 7 nucleotides agree with TRBD1. V lost 4 bases to trimming and J lost 3 bases; unmatched junction nucleotides: 10. The CDR3 totals 16 residues. Germline V gene data show CDR1 as MNHEY and CDR2 as SVGAGI. This chain's CDR3 is CASSSRTGLGTDTQYF. CDR3 DNA sequence: TGTGCCAGCAGTTCCCGGACAGGCTTGGGTACAGATACGCAGTATTTT.

The chain couples TRBV7-6 to TRBJ2-7, with D tentatively TRBD1 (6 bases). V was trimmed by 5 bases and J by 7 bases, leaving 15 bases between them. The CDR3 consists of 13 residues. Germline CDR1 reads SGHVS; CDR2 reads FNYEAQ. CDR3 sequence: CASSPYDRKEQYF. Written as DNA, the CDR3 is TGTGCCAGCAGCCCCTACGACAGGAAGGAGCAGTACTTC.

The V call is TRBV7-2, the J call TRBJ2-3; D gene uncertain. The V gene's germline CDR1 is SGHTA and CDR2 FQGNSA. V was clipped by 5 bases and J by 1 base, with 10 bases between them. The CDR3 is made up of 14 amino acids. CDR3 protein: CASSPQRGTDTQYF. In DNA, the CDR3 is TGTGCCAGCAGCCCACAGCGCGGCACAGATACGCAGTATTTT.

Relative to its sample, this clone is medium-sized. The rearrangement links TRBV7-8 to TRBJ1-1, with D unclear. This CDR3 contains 14 residues. The V gene lost 5 bases and the J gene lost 1 base, with 11 bases spanning the gap. Germline CDR1 SGHVS, CDR2 FQNEAQ. CDR3 sequence: CASSPGVRNTEAFF. The CDR3 nucleotides read TGTGCCAGCAGCCCAGGAGTGAGGAACACTGAAGCTTTCTTT.

The V gene is TRBV18, the J gene TRBJ2-3; no clear D. CDR3 size: 11 residues. Germline V CDR1 and CDR2: KGHSH, LQKENI. The V and J ends lost 6 bases and 5 bases respectively, with 6 bases between them. The CDR3 nucleotides are TGTGCCAGCTCCCCGGAAGATACGCAGTATTTT. The encoded protein is CASSPEDTQYF.

This clone has a single count. The V and J genes are TRBV6-2 or TRBV6-3 and TRBJ2-1; 10 bases align to TRBD2. J gave up 7 bases and V 6 bases, and 6 bases lay outside the gene matches. The V gene's germline CDR1 is MNHEY and CDR2 SVGEGT. This CDR3 has 14 amino acids. This CDR3 is CASRPSGGGNEQFF. The CDR3 bases are TGTGCCAGCAGACCTAGCGGGGGCGGTAATGAGCAGTTCTTC.

This chain connects TRBV18 to TRBJ1-2; 9 bases match TRBD1. Germline trimming cut 2 bases from V and 4 bases from J; bases unmatched to any gene: 5. The CDR3 is 15 amino acids. Germline V gene data show CDR1 as KGHSH and CDR2 as LQKENI. CDR3 nucleotides: TGTGCCAGCTCACCAGAGCGGACAGGGGTCTATGGCTACACCTTC. Encoded protein: CASSPERTGVYGYTF.

This CDR3 is CASSLSAGSWKNTEAFF. In DNA, the CDR3 is TGTGCCAGCAGCTTAAGTGCCGGCAGTTGGAAGAACACTGAAGCTTTCTTT. The chain links TRBV7-9 to TRBJ1-1; D is ambiguous. This CDR3 contains 17 residues. The germline V gene encodes CDR1 SEHNR and CDR2 FQNEAQ (reference sequence). V was trimmed by 2 bases and J by 1 base, leaving 17 bases between them.

This clone was picked up one time. The chain is built from TRBV7-2 and TRBJ2-5; the match to TRBD2 covers 9 bases. The CDR3 has 15 amino acids. V was pared by 1 base and J by 3 bases, with 3 bases of the junction left unmatched. Germline loops: CDR1 SGHTA, CDR2 FQGNSA. Written as DNA, the CDR3 is TGTGCCAGCAGCTTAGTGTCTAGCGGGAAAGAGACCCAGTACTTC. Protein: CASSLVSSGKETQYF.

V and J are TRBV19 and TRBJ1-1; D call uncertain. CDR3 length equals 14 residues. Trimming took off 3 bases at V and 1 base at J, with 9 bases between the two ends. Germline lookup yields CDR1 LNHDA and CDR2 SQIVND (reference sequence). The CDR3 reads CASSIPSWNTEAFF. Here the CDR3 DNA reads TGTGCCAGTAGTATCCCGAGCTGGAACACTGAAGCTTTCTTT.

This chain links TRBV11-1 with TRBJ1-1; TRBD1 might be the D (5 bases). This CDR3 spans 14 amino acids. Deletions cut 5 bases from V and 7 bases from J, with 17 bases between. CDR1 and CDR2 from the germline V gene are SGHAT and FQDESV (reference sequence). The CDR3 nucleotides are TGTGCCAGCAGCCTCCTCACCCGGACACATGAAGCTTTCTTT. Translating it yields CASSLLTRTHEAFF.

V gene TRBV6-6 combines with J gene TRBJ1-1; 7 nucleotides line up with TRBD1. This CDR3 has 13 residues. V shed 1 base, J shed 12 bases, and the junction held 8 bases outside the gene matches. Per the germline V gene, CDR1 is MNHNY and CDR2 is SVGAGI (reference sequence). The CDR3 coding sequence is TGTGCCAGCAGTTACTTAGACAGGGCGGAGACTTTCTTT. It is translated as CASSYLDRAETFF.